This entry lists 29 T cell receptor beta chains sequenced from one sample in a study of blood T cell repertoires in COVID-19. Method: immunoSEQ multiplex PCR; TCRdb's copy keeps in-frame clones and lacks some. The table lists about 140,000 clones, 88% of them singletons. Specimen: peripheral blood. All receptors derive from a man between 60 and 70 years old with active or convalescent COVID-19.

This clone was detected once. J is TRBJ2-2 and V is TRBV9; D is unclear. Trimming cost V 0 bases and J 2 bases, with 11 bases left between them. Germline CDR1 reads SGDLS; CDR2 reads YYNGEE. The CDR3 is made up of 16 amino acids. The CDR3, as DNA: TGTGCCAGCAGCGTAGATCCAGCGAGTAACACCGGGGAGCTGTTTTTT. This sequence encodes CASSVDPASNTGELFF.

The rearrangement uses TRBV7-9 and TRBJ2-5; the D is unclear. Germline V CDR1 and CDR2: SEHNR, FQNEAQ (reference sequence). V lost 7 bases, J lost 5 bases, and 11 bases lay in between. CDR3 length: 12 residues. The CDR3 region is CASTGDRETQYF. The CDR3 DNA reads TGTGCCAGCACCGGAGACCGGGAGACCCAGTACTTC.

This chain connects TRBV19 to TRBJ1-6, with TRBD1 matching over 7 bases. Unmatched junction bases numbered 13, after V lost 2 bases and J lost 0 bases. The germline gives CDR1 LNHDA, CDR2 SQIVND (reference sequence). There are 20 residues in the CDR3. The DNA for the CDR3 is TGTGCCAGTAGTATACTCCTCCCCCGGCAGGGGGGCTCCTATAATTCACCCCTCCACTTT. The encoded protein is CASSILLPRQGGSYNSPLHF. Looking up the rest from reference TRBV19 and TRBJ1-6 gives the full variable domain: DGGITQSPKYLFRKEGQNVTLSCEQNLNHDAMYWYRQDPGQGLRLIYYSQIVNDFQKGDIAEGYSVSREKKESFPLTVTSAQKNPTAFYLCASSILLPRQGGSYNSPLHFGNGTRLTVT.

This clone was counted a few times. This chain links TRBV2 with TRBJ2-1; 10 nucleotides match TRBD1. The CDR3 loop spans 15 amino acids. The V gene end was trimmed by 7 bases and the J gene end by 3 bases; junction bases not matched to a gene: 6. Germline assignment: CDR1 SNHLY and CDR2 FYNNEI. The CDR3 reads CASKSRTGGYNEQFF. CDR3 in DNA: TGTGCCAGCAAGTCTAGGACAGGGGGCTACAATGAGCAGTTCTTC.

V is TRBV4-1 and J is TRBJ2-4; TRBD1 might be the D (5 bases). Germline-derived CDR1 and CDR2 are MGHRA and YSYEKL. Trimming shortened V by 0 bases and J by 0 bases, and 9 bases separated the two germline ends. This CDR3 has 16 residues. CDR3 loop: CASSQESGIAKNIQYF. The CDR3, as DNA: TGCGCCAGCAGCCAAGAGTCAGGGATAGCCAAAAACATTCAGTACTTC.

CDR3 loop: CASSPRRTGELFF. The DNA of the CDR3 is TGTGCCAGCAGTCCCCGCAGGACCGGGGAGCTGTTTTTT. The chain employs TRBV12-3 or TRBV12-4 and TRBJ2-2; D ambiguous. This CDR3 has 13 residues. Trimming removed 5 bases from V and 5 bases from J, with 9 bases in between.

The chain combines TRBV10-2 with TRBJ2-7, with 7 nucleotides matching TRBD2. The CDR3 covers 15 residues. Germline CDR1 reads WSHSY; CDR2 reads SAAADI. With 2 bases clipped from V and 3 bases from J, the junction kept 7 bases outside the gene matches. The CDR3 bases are TGCGCCAGCAGTGAGCACGCGGGAGAGGGCTACGAGCAGTACTTC. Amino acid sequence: CASSEHAGEGYEQYF.

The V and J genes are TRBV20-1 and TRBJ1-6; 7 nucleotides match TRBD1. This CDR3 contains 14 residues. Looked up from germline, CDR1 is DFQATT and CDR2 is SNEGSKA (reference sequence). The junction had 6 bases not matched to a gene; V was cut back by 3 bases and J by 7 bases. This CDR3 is CSASPGQSNSPLHF. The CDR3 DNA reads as TGCAGTGCTAGTCCGGGACAGTCAAATTCACCCCTCCACTTT.

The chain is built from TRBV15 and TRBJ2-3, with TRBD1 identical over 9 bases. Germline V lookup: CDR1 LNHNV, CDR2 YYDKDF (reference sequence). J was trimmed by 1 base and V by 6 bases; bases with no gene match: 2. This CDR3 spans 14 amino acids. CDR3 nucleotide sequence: TGTGCCACCAGTCGACAGGGGGGCACAGATACGCAGTATTTT. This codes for CATSRQGGTDTQYF.

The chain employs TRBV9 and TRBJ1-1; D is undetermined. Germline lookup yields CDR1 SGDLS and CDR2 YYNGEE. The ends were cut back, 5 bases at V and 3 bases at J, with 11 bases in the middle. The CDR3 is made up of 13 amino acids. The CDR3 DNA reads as TGTGCCAGCAGGTCCCCCTTTGACACTGAAGCTTTCTTT. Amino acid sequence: CASRSPFDTEAFF.

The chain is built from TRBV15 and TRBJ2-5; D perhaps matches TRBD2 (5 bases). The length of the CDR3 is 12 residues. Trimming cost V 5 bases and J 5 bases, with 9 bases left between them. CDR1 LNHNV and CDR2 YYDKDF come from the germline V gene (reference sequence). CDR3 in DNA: TGTGCCACCAGCGTGTTAGCGGAGACCCAGTACTTC. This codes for CATSVLAETQYF.

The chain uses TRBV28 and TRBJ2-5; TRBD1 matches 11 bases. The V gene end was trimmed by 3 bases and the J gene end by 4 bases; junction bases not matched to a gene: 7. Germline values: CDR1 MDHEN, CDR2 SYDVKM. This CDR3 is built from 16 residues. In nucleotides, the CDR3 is TGTGCCAGCAGTTTCCACGGACAGGGGGCTGGAGAGACCCAGTACTTC. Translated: CASSFHGQGAGETQYF.

The CDR3 here is CASALVASSYEQYF. The CDR3 DNA is TGTGCCAGTGCCCTGGTCGCCAGCTCCTACGAGCAGTACTTC. The chain employs TRBV2 and TRBJ2-7; D is unresolved. Per the germline V gene, CDR1 is SNHLY and CDR2 is FYNNEI. The ends were cut back, 9 bases at V and 0 bases at J, with 15 bases in the middle. The CDR3 spans 14 residues.

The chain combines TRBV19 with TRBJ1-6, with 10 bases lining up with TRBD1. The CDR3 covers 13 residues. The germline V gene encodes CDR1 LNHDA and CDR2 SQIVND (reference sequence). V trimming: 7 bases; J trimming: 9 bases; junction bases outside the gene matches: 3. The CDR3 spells CASMGQGRSPLHF. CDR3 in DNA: TGTGCCAGTATGGGACAGGGGCGTTCACCCCTCCACTTT.

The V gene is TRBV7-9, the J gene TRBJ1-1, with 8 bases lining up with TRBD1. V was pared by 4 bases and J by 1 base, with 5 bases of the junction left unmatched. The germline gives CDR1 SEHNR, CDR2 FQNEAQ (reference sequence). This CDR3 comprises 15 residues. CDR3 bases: TGTGCCAGCAGCTCGACCGGGACAGGGAACACTGAAGCTTTCTTT. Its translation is CASSSTGTGNTEAFF.

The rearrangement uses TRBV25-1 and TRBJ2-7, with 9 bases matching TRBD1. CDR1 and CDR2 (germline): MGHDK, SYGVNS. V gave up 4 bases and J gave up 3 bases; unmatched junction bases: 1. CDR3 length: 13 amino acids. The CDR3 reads CASSVTGGYEQYF. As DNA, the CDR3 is TGTGCCAGCAGTGTGACAGGGGGCTACGAGCAGTACTTC.

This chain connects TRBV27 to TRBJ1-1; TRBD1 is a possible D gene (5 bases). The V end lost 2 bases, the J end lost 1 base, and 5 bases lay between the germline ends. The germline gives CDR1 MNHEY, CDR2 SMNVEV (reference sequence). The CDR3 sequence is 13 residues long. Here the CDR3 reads CASSLTGNTEAFF. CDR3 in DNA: TGTGCCAGCAGTTTAACAGGGAACACTGAAGCTTTCTTT.

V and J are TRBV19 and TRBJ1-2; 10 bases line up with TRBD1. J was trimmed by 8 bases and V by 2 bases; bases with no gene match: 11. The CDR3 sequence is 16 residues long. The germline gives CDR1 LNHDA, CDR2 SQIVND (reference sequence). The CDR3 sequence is CASSINTGTGVSGYTF. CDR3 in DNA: TGTGCCAGTAGTATAAATACCGGGACAGGGGTTAGCGGCTACACCTTC.

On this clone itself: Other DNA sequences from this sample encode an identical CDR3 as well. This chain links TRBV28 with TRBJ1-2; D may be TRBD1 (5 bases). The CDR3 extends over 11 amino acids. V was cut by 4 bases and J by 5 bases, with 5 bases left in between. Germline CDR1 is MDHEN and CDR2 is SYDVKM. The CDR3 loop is CASSSGYGYTF. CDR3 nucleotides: TGTGCCAGCAGTTCAGGGTATGGCTACACCTTC.

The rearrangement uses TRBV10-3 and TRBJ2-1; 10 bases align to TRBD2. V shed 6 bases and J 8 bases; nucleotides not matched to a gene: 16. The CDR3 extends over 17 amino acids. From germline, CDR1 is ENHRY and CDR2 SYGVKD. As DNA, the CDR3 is TGTGCCATCAGGTCAGGGGGATGGCTAGCGGGAGCCGATGAGCAGTTCTTC. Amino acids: CAIRSGGWLAGADEQFF.

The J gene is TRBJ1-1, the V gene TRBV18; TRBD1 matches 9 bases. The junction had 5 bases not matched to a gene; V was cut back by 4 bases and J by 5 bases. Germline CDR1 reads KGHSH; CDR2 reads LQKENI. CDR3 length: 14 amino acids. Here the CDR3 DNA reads TGTGCCAGCTCACGAAGCGACAGGGGGACTGAAGCTTTCTTT. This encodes CASSRSDRGTEAFF.

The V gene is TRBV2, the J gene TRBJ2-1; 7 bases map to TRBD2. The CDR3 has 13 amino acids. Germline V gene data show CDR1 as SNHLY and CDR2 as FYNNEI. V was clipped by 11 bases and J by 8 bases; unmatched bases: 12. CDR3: CAGMGGTGDEQFF. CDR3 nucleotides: TGTGCCGGGATGGGAGGGACCGGGGATGAGCAGTTCTTC.

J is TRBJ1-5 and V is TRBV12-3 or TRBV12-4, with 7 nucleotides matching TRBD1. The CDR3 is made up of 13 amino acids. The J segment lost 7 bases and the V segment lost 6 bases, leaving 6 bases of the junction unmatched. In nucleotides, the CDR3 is TGTGCCAGCAGCCGACAGGGTGGGCAGCCCCAGCATTTT. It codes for CASSRQGGQPQHF.

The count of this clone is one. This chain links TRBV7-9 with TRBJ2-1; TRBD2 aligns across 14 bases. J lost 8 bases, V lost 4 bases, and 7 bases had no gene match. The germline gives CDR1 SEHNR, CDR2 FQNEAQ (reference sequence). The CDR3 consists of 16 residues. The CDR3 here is CASSSETSGRGDEQFF. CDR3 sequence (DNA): TGTGCCAGCAGCTCGGAGACTAGCGGGAGGGGAGATGAGCAGTTCTTC.

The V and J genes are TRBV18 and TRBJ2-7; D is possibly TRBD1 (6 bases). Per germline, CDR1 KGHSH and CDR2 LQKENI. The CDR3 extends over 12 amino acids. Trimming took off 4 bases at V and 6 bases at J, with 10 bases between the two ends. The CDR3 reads CASSLTGSEQYF. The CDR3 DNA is TGTGCCAGCTCACTGACAGGCTCCGAGCAGTACTTC.

CDR3 protein: CASSDWTSGNNEQFF. As DNA, the CDR3 is TGTGCCAGCAGTGACTGGACTAGCGGGAACAATGAGCAGTTCTTC. The rearrangement uses TRBV25-1 and TRBJ2-1; 12 positions match TRBD2. V trimming: 3 bases; J trimming: 5 bases; junction bases outside the gene matches: 2. Germline CDR1 and CDR2: MGHDK and SYGVNS. This CDR3 comprises 15 residues.

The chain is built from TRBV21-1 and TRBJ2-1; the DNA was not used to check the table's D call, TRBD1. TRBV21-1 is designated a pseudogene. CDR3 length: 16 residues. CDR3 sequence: CASSNRRAGGINEQFF. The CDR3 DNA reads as TGTGCCAGCAGCAATCGAAGGGCAGGGGGGATCAATGAGCAGTTCTTC.

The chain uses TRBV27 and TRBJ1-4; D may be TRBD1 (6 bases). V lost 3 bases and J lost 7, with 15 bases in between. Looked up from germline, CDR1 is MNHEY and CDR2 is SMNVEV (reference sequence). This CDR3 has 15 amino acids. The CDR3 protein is CASSLTTGRGEKLFF. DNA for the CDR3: TGTGCCAGCAGTTTGACGACAGGCCGGGGTGAAAAACTGTTTTTT. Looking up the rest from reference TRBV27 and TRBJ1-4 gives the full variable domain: EAQVTQNPRYLITVTGKKLTVTCSQNMNHEYMSWYRQDPGLGLRQIYYSMNVEVTDKGDVPEGYKVSRKEKRNFPLILESPSPNQTSLYFCASSLTTGRGEKLFFGSGTQLSVL.

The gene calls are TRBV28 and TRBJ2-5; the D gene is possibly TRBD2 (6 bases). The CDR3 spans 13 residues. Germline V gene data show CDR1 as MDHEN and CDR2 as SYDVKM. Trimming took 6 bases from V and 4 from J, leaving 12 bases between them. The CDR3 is CASSELAPETQYF. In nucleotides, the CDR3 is TGTGCCAGCAGCGAACTAGCCCCAGAGACCCAGTACTTC. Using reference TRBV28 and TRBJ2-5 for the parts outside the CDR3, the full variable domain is DVKVTQSSRYLVKRTGEKVFLECVQDMDHENMFWYRQDPGLGLRLIYFSYDVKMKEKGDIPEGYSVSREKKERFSLILESASTNQTSMYLCASSELAPETQYFGPGTRLLVL.